A selection of T cell receptor beta chains follows, all from one sample in a study of response to subunit inactivated influenza vaccine. TCRdb itself ran the RT-PCR reads through MiXCR, one entry per CDR3 protein. The sample records roughly 500,000 distinct CDR3 sequences, 25% being singletons. The sequencing here drew on CD4+ T cells sorted from PBMCs, taken more than 4 days after vaccination. These TCRs come from a man between 50 and 59 years old who received an inactivated influenza vaccine. The CDR3 runs from the conserved cysteine through the conserved F or W. D genes are given only for firm matches. Not all rows give a size; the values are once, few, many and, for expanded clones, a class.

TRBV6-1,TRBJ2-1,few,TRBD2,CASTPGLASNEQFF,TGTGCCAGCACACCGGGACTAGCGAGCAATGAGCAGTTCTTC
TRBV20-1,TRBJ2-7,few,.,CSARDFGGEQYF,TGCAGTGCTAGAGACTTCGGTGGCGAGCAGTACTTC
TRBV6-1,TRBJ1-5,few,.,CASKTGYSNQPQHF,TGTGCCAGCAAGACAGGATATAGCAATCAGCCCCAGCATTTT
TRBV20-1,TRBJ1-1,.,.,CSAPDGKNTEAFF,TGCAGTGCTCCCGACGGAAAGAACACTGAAGCTTTCTTT
TRBV12-3/TRBV12-4,TRBJ1-2,few,.,CASTHTTEYSYGYTF,TGTGCCAGCACCCATACCACCGAATATAGTTATGGCTACACCTTC
TRBV12-3/TRBV12-4,TRBJ2-1,.,TRBD2,CASSIPPGGLNEQFF,TGTGCCAGCAGTATTCCCCCGGGGGGATTAAATGAGCAGTTCTTC
TRBV7-2,TRBJ2-6,few,TRBD2,CASSSGLAGRANVLTF,TGTGCCAGCAGCTCGGGACTAGCGGGAAGGGCCAACGTCCTGACTTTC
TRBV5-1,TRBJ2-5,.,.,CASSLWQAKGETQYF,TGCGCCAGCAGCTTGTGGCAGGCCAAGGGGGAGACCCAGTACTTC
TRBV10-3,TRBJ2-2,many,TRBD2,CAIGSGRTTGELFF,TGTGCCATCGGTAGCGGGCGGACCACCGGGGAGCTGTTTTTT
TRBV27,TRBJ2-5,.,TRBD1,CASSLTQGATAQYF,TGTGCCAGCAGTTTAACACAGGGGGCGACAGCCCAGTACTTC
TRBV5-5,TRBJ1-5,many,TRBD1,CASSRDREGFRSQHF,TGTGCCAGCAGCCGGGACAGGGAGGGATTTAGGTCCCAGCATTTT
TRBV29-1,TRBJ2-1,.,.,CSVEQGLPSYNEQFF,TGCAGCGTTGAACAAGGACTGCCCTCCTACAATGAGCAGTTCTTC
TRBV6-2/TRBV6-3,TRBJ2-5,.,.,CASSYPGETQYF,TGTGCCAGCAGTTACCCGGGAGAGACCCAGTACTTC
TRBV20-1,TRBJ2-5,.,TRBD2,CCAFGTSGGPGETQYF,TGCTGTGCTTTTGGGACTAGCGGGGGGCCGGGTGAGACCCAGTACTTC
TRBV24-1,TRBJ2-5,.,TRBD1,CATSENRGNVQETQYF,TGTGCCACCAGTGAGAACAGGGGGAACGTTCAAGAGACCCAGTACTTC
TRBV12-3/TRBV12-4,TRBJ2-1,few,.,CASSFRSYNEQFF,TGTGCCAGCAGTTTCAGATCCTACAATGAGCAGTTCTTC
TRBV7-9,TRBJ1-4,.,.,CATALRGGSEKLFF,TGTGCCACGGCTTTACGAGGCGGCTCGGAAAAACTGTTTTTT
TRBV2,TRBJ2-7,.,TRBD2,CASRDPRLAGINEQYF,TGTGCCAGCAGAGATCCCAGACTAGCGGGGATTAACGAGCAGTACTTC
TRBV7-9,TRBJ2-7,few,.,CARRRGHLEQYF,TGTGCCAGGCGACGGGGACATCTCGAGCAGTACTTC
TRBV29-1,TRBJ2-7,.,.,CSVAHDGRQQYF,TGCAGCGTTGCCCATGATGGACGCCAGCAGTACTTC